This record covers a single T cell receptor (beta chain). Its specificity is not known. The entry originates in a study of cytomegalovirus exposure and HLA in healthy donors. Study details: In terms of ancestry, the Caucasian-associated cluster contained roughly 81% of the roughly 400 genotyped donors.

Study observations and caveats: HLA-A and HLA-B allele assignments for most subjects were reportedly predicted accurately using TCR beta sequences. Confirmation was obtained in vitro that a few CMV-associated chains are specific for CMV antigens. Sequencing likely generated an artifact that appeared as a cluster of highly shared sequence variants.

13 Jbeta primers and 60 Vbeta primers were used for the PCR. TCRdb's copy holds only in-frame clones and misses some; the assay was immunoSEQ multiplex PCR. The repertoire holds about 88,000 clones, with under 85% as singletons. This CDR3 has 13 amino acids. Losses at the gene ends were 6 bases for V and 12 bases for J; bases not matched to a gene: 9. Germline V gene lookup returns CDR1 MNHNS and CDR2 SASEGT. The gene calls are TRBV6-1 and TRBJ2-1, with 9 bases lining up with TRBD1. The sample comprised PBMCs. The receptor's source is a young man in good health and CMV-seronegative. CDR3 region: CASRPGQGLGQFF. CDR3 nucleotides: TGTGCCAGCAGACCGGGACAGGGATTGGGGCAGTTCTTC.